A selection of T cell receptor beta chains follows, all from one sample in a study of human T cells and chemical hapten exposure. TCRdb ran MiXCR on the RACE reads and lists one entry per CDR3 protein. The sample contains about 87,000 distinct CDR3 sequences, 8% to 10% of which appear only once. Sequenced material: whole blood, taken in connection with sensitization to the hapten diphenylcyclopropenone (DPC). Receptors were obtained from a woman in her forties with alopecia areata. Some clones in this sample may be carry-over from other donors' samples. Both conserved end residues are trimmed from each CDR3. Clone size appears in some rows only: once, few, many, or a class for an expanded clone.

cdr3_length,v_call,clone_size,j_call,cdr3_aa
15,TRBV6-2/TRBV6-3,few,TRBJ2-1,ASSYSRREDIYNEQF
15,TRBV6-6,many,TRBJ2-4,ASSSDAPPIAKNIQY
14,TRBV7-2,many,TRBJ2-1,ASSLGAGTRVNEQF
11,TRBV12-3/TRBV12-4,many,TRBJ1-2,ASSSGTGRVYT
12,TRBV6-1,many,TRBJ1-6,ASTVARKNSPLH
12,TRBV7-8,-,TRBJ1-6,ASSSGGSNSPLH
13,TRBV12-3/TRBV12-4,few,TRBJ1-3,ASSFVIGSENTIY
9,TRBV25-1,-,TRBJ1-1,ASSGGTEAF
14,TRBV6-5,many,TRBJ2-2,ASRPFSALNTGELF
11,TRBV10-3,once,TRBJ1-2,AITGTEGHGYT
12,TRBV6-1,many,TRBJ2-2,ASSEVPGTGELF
16,TRBV7-6,many,TRBJ1-2,ASTKGPTGLRSFYGYT
11,TRBV29-1,-,TRBJ2-1,SVVGQGVNEQF
10,TRBV29-1,many,TRBJ1-2,SVGDSRYGYT
12,TRBV6-2/TRBV6-3,many,TRBJ2-7,ASRDRGSSYEQY
11,TRBV6-5,few,TRBJ2-7,ASSSDRTYEQY
12,TRBV6-5,-,TRBJ2-3,ASTRSLATDTQY
16,TRBV18,many,TRBJ1-3,ASSPTAPFKSSGNTIY
13,TRBV28,many,TRBJ2-6,ASRYRSSGANVLT
17,TRBV25-1,many,TRBJ2-5,ASSEKGQGVWGRQETQY
12,TRBV5-1,-,TRBJ1-1,ASSHRQGVTEAF
12,TRBV5-1,many,TRBJ2-3,ASSPGTYTDTQY
10,TRBV3-1,many,TRBJ2-1,ASSQEGDEQF
13,TRBV7-2,few,TRBJ1-1,ASSLLRGTNTEAF
13,TRBV6-2/TRBV6-3,-,TRBJ2-7,ASSYSPLGAYEQY
14,TRBV6-1,many,TRBJ2-1,ASSDLPRFPYNEQF
14,TRBV7-2,many,TRBJ2-4,ASSLGQGLAKNIQY
14,TRBV3-1,many,TRBJ2-6,ASSHLGTAGANVLT
12,TRBV20-1,many,TRBJ1-5,SALGGRSNQPQH
10,TRBV7-2,few,TRBJ2-5,ASSTPQETQY
12,TRBV29-1,few,TRBJ2-1,SVERGTGNNEQF